This is a list of T cell receptor beta chains from one sample in a study of blood T cell repertoires in COVID-19. The table came from immunoSEQ multiplex PCR; TCRdb's copy has only in-frame clones and leaves some out. The profile covers 55,000 to 70,000 clones, with more than 75% appearing a single time and around 6.6% taken by the ten largest. Input material: peripheral blood. These receptors came from a man aged 55 to 70 with acute or convalescent COVID-19. Each CDR3 is given with its conserved first and last residue. A D gene is named only where the DNA matches it firmly. For some rows the clone size is stated as once, few or many, or as a class when expanded; others skip it.

abundance: .
d_gene: .
j_gene: TRBJ2-3
v_gene: TRBV11-2
CDR3aa: CASSSGTSTDTQYF
CDR3nt: TGTGCCAGCAGCTCTGGGACTAGCACAGATACGCAGTATTTT

abundance: once
d_gene: .
j_gene: TRBJ1-1
v_gene: TRBV12-3/TRBV12-4
CDR3aa: CASSAALNTEAFF
CDR3nt: TGTGCCAGCAGCGCGGCCCTTAACACTGAAGCTTTCTTT

abundance: .
d_gene: .
j_gene: TRBJ1-1
v_gene: TRBV5-6
CDR3aa: CASSLAEGLNTEAFF
CDR3nt: TGTGCCAGCAGCTTGGCGGAGGGGCTTAACACTGAAGCTTTCTTT

abundance: once
d_gene: TRBD1
j_gene: TRBJ1-6
v_gene: TRBV19
CDR3aa: CASSSNRGGAYNSPLHF
CDR3nt: TGTGCCAGTAGTTCAAACAGGGGTGGTGCCTATAATTCACCCCTCCACTTT

abundance: .
d_gene: .
j_gene: TRBJ1-3
v_gene: TRBV7-8
CDR3aa: CASSFSQGNTIYF
CDR3nt: TGTGCCAGCAGCTTTTCCCAGGGAAACACCATATATTTT

abundance: .
d_gene: TRBD1
j_gene: TRBJ1-2
v_gene: TRBV19
CDR3aa: CASSMGQASGGYTF
CDR3nt: TGTGCCAGTAGTATGGGACAGGCCTCCGGAGGCTACACCTTC

abundance: .
d_gene: .
j_gene: TRBJ1-5
v_gene: TRBV19
CDR3aa: CASGPWQGNQPQHF
CDR3nt: TGTGCAAGCGGTCCCTGGCAGGGCAATCAGCCCCAGCATTTT

abundance: once
d_gene: TRBD1
j_gene: TRBJ2-1
v_gene: TRBV19
CDR3aa: CASSGTVLYNEQFF
CDR3nt: TGTGCCAGTTCCGGGACAGTTTTATACAATGAGCAGTTCTTC

abundance: .
d_gene: TRBD2
j_gene: TRBJ2-3
v_gene: TRBV4-3
CDR3aa: CASSQNLAGGDTQYF
CDR3nt: TGCGCCAGCAGCCAAAATCTAGCGGGCGGAGATACGCAGTATTTT

abundance: .
d_gene: TRBD1
j_gene: TRBJ1-4
v_gene: TRBV10-3
CDR3aa: CAISDRGEDEKLFF
CDR3nt: TGTGCCATCAGCGACAGGGGGGAAGATGAAAAACTGTTTTTT

abundance: .
d_gene: TRBD1
j_gene: TRBJ2-2
v_gene: TRBV11-2
CDR3aa: CASSLFRTGVTGELFF
CDR3nt: TGTGCCAGCAGCCTCTTTAGGACAGGGGTCACGGGGGAGCTGTTTTTT

abundance: .
d_gene: .
j_gene: TRBJ2-2
v_gene: TRBV5-1
CDR3aa: CASSDGGQGTTTGELFF
CDR3nt: TGCGCCAGCAGCGACGGGGGCCAGGGGACTACCACCGGGGAGCTGTTTTTT

abundance: .
d_gene: .
j_gene: TRBJ1-6
v_gene: TRBV19
CDR3aa: CASSSPSQVYNSPLHF
CDR3nt: TGTGCCAGTAGTAGTCCATCGCAGGTCTATAATTCACCCCTCCACTTT

abundance: .
d_gene: TRBD2
j_gene: TRBJ2-3
v_gene: TRBV7-3
CDR3aa: CASSQLAGGTDTQYF
CDR3nt: TGTGCCAGCAGCCAACTAGCGGGGGGCACAGATACGCAGTATTTT

abundance: .
d_gene: TRBD1
j_gene: TRBJ1-4
v_gene: TRBV6-5
CDR3aa: CASSYLQGGEKLFF
CDR3nt: TGTGCCAGCAGTTATCTCCAGGGGGGTGAAAAACTGTTTTTT

abundance: .
d_gene: .
j_gene: TRBJ1-2
v_gene: TRBV5-4
CDR3aa: CASYKVEGYGYTF
CDR3nt: TGTGCCAGCTACAAGGTGGAGGGATATGGCTACACCTTC

abundance: .
d_gene: .
j_gene: TRBJ1-1
v_gene: TRBV6-2/TRBV6-3
CDR3aa: CASSIHQAANTEAFF
CDR3nt: TGTGCCAGCAGCATCCACCAGGCCGCGAACACTGAAGCTTTCTTT

abundance: once
d_gene: TRBD1
j_gene: TRBJ2-2
v_gene: TRBV18
CDR3aa: CASSPGQARDTGELFF
CDR3nt: TGTGCCAGCTCACCCGGACAGGCTAGGGACACCGGGGAGCTGTTTTTT

abundance: .
d_gene: .
j_gene: TRBJ1-4
v_gene: TRBV12-3/TRBV12-4
CDR3aa: CASSNRHGEKLFF
CDR3nt: TGTGCCAGCAGCAATAGACATGGTGAAAAACTGTTTTTT

abundance: .
d_gene: .
j_gene: TRBJ2-5
v_gene: TRBV13
CDR3aa: CASSLRQEINTQETQYF
CDR3nt: TGTGCCAGCAGCTTACGACAGGAAATAAACACTCAAGAGACCCAGTACTTC

abundance: few
d_gene: .
j_gene: TRBJ2-7
v_gene: TRBV7-9
CDR3aa: CASSSPRGVSYEQYF
CDR3nt: TGTGCCAGCAGCTCTCCTCGGGGAGTCTCCTACGAGCAGTACTTC

abundance: .
d_gene: TRBD2
j_gene: TRBJ2-7
v_gene: TRBV4-3
CDR3aa: CASSQVLAGTSYEQYF
CDR3nt: TGCGCCAGCAGCCAAGTTCTAGCGGGAACCTCCTACGAGCAGTACTTC

abundance: .
d_gene: .
j_gene: TRBJ1-2
v_gene: TRBV19
CDR3aa: CASSIGQGSGGYTF
CDR3nt: TGTGCCAGTAGTATCGGTCAGGGGTCGGGAGGCTACACCTTC

abundance: .
d_gene: TRBD1
j_gene: TRBJ1-2
v_gene: TRBV27
CDR3aa: CASSLSFGQEGGYTF
CDR3nt: TGTGCCAGCAGTTTATCTTTTGGACAGGAAGGTGGCTACACCTTC

abundance: .
d_gene: .
j_gene: TRBJ2-3
v_gene: TRBV18
CDR3aa: CASSPPGGEDTQYF
CDR3nt: TGTGCCAGCTCACCACCGGGCGGGGAGGATACGCAGTATTTT

abundance: few
d_gene: .
j_gene: TRBJ2-3
v_gene: TRBV7-6
CDR3aa: CASSLTNTDTQYF
CDR3nt: TGTGCCAGCAGCTTAACAAACACAGATACGCAGTATTTT

abundance: .
d_gene: .
j_gene: TRBJ1-4
v_gene: TRBV19
CDR3aa: CASSRAIASIEKLFF
CDR3nt: TGTGCCAGTAGTAGGGCCATCGCATCTATCGAAAAACTGTTTTTT